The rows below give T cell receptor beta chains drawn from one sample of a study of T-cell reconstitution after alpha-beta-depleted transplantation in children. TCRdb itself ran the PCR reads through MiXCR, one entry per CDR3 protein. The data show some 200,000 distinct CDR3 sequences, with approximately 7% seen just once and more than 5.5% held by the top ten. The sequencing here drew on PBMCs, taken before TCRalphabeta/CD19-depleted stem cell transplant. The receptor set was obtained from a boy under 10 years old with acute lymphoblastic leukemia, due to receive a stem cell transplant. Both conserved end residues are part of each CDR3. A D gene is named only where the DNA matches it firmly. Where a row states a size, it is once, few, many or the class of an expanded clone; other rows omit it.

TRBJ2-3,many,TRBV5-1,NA,CASSLDPGGADTQYF,TGCGCCAGCAGCTTGGATCCCGGAGGTGCAGATACGCAGTATTTT
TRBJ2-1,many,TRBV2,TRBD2,CASSEPPNQAGASYNEQFF,TGTGCCAGCAGTGAACCCCCAAATCAAGCGGGAGCTTCCTACAATGAGCAGTTCTTC
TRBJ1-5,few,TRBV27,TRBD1,CASSLTGASNQPQHF,TGTGCCAGCAGTTTAACAGGGGCTAGCAATCAGCCCCAGCATTTT
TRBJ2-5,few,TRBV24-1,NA,CATSVGWGAASQETQYF,TGTGCCACCAGTGTGGGTTGGGGGGCCGCCTCCCAAGAGACCCAGTACTTC
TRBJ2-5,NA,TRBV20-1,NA,CSASVERLNFLETQYF,TGCAGTGCTAGTGTCGAGCGCCTGAACTTCCTAGAGACCCAGTACTTC
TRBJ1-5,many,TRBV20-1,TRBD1,CSARDETGYQPQHF,TGCAGTGCTAGAGATGAGACAGGGTATCAGCCCCAGCATTTT
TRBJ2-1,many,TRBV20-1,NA,CSAKEPGTQGNEQFF,TGCAGTGCTAAGGAACCCGGGACTCAAGGTAATGAGCAGTTCTTC
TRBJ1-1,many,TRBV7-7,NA,CASSRTLNTEAFF,TGTGCTAGCAGCCGGACTCTGAACACTGAAGCTTTCTTT
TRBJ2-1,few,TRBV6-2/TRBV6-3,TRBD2,CASGGGRVINEQFF,TGTGCCAGCGGCGGCGGGAGAGTAATCAATGAGCAGTTCTTC
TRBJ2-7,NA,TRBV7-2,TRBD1,CASSPDRAEQYF,TGTGCCAGCAGCCCCGACAGGGCCGAGCAGTACTTC
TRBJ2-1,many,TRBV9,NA,CASSVEGILDYNEQFF,TGTGCCAGCAGCGTAGAAGGGATATTAGACTACAATGAGCAGTTCTTC
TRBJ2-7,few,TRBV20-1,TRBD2,CSAMPGLTYEQYF,TGCAGTGCTATGCCGGGACTAACCTACGAGCAGTACTTC
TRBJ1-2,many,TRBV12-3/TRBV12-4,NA,CAGAEKGRPNYGYTF,TGTGCCGGGGCGGAAAAGGGTCGGCCCAACTATGGCTACACCTTC
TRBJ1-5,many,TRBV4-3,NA,CASSQSVYSNQPQHF,TGCGCCAGCAGCCAAAGTGTCTATAGCAATCAGCCCCAGCATTTT
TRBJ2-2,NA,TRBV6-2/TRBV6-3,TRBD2,CASSYPLAGGRTNTGELFF,TGTGCCAGCAGTTACCCTCTAGCGGGGGGCCGTACGAACACCGGGGAGCTGTTTTTT
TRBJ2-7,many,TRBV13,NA,CASRLFTPLNLSYEQYF,TGTGCCAGCAGACTCTTCACCCCCCTCAACCTCTCCTACGAGCAGTACTTC
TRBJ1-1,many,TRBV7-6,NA,CASSQLPGTTEAFF,TGTGCCAGCAGCCAACTTCCGGGGACTACTGAAGCTTTCTTT
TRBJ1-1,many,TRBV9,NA,CASSAEGHWGGITEAFF,TGTGCCAGCAGCGCGGAGGGTCATTGGGGCGGTATCACTGAAGCTTTCTTT
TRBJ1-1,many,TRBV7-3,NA,CASSLRGFNTEAFF,TGTGCCAGCAGCTTAAGGGGCTTTAACACTGAAGCTTTCTTT
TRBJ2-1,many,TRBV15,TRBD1,CATSRKYRTGGGYNEQFF,TGTGCCACCAGCAGAAAGTATCGTACAGGGGGCGGTTACAATGAGCAGTTCTTC
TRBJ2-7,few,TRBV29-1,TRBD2,CSVTSADSYEQYF,TGCAGCGTGACTAGCGCAGACTCCTACGAGCAGTACTTC
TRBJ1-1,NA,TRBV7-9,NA,CASSSVAEAFF,TGTGCCAGCAGCTCGGTGGCTGAAGCTTTCTTT
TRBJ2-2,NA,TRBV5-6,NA,CASSWGPSVDGELFF,TGTGCCAGCAGCTGGGGGCCTAGCGTCGACGGGGAGCTGTTTTTT
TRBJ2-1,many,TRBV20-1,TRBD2,CSAHAGLGHRNEQFF,TGCAGTGCCCATGCGGGACTAGGACATCGTAATGAGCAGTTCTTC
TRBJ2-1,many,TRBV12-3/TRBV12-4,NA,CASSPGLEQFF,TGTGCCAGCAGTCCCGGGCTAGAGCAGTTCTTC
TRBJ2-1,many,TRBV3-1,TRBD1,CASSQGPGTGADEQFF,TGTGCCAGCAGCCAGGGACCCGGGACAGGTGCGGATGAGCAGTTCTTC
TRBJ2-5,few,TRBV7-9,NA,CASSRSGISGQETQYF,TGTGCCAGCAGCCGTTCGGGGATTAGCGGCCAAGAGACCCAGTACTTC
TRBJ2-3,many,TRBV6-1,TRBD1,CASILPRQGHGTDTQYF,TGTGCCAGCATCCTTCCGAGACAGGGGCATGGCACAGATACGCAGTATTTT
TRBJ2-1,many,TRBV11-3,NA,CASSLGDTRYNEQFF,TGTGCCAGCAGCTTAGGGGACACCCGTTACAATGAGCAGTTCTTC
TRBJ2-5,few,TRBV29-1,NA,CSVEPLEVKETQYF,TGCAGCGTTGAACCTCTCGAGGTTAAAGAGACCCAGTACTTC
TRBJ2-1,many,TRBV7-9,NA,CASSFRVSHFYNEQFF,TGTGCCAGCAGCTTCCGGGTCAGCCATTTTTACAATGAGCAGTTCTTC
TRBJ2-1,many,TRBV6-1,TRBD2,CASSDGLAGGILHNEQFF,TGTGCCAGCAGTGACGGGCTAGCGGGAGGCATACTCCACAATGAGCAGTTCTTC
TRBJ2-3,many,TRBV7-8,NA,CASSPGAKEGTDTQYF,TGTGCCAGCAGCCCGGGCGCTAAGGAGGGCACAGATACGCAGTATTTT
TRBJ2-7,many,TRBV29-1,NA,CSVADGYEQYF,TGCAGCGTTGCGGACGGCTACGAGCAGTACTTC
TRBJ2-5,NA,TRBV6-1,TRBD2,CASRGAGVETQYF,TGTGCCAGCAGGGGAGCGGGAGTTGAGACCCAGTACTTC
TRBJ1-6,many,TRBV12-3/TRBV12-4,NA,CASSTGRPNSPLHF,TGTGCCAGCAGTACGGGACGGCCCAATTCACCCCTCCACTTT
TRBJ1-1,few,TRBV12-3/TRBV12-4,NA,CASSLPGNTEAFF,TGTGCCAGCAGCCTACCTGGGAACACTGAAGCTTTCTTT
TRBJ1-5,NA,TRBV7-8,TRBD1,CASSLRQGEQPQHF,TGTGCCAGCAGTCTTCGACAGGGAGAACAGCCCCAGCATTTT
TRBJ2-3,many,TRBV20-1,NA,CSADRQGGTDTQYF,TGCAGTGCTGATAGACAGGGAGGGACGGATACGCAGTATTTT
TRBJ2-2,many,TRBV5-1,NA,CASSWGARTGELFF,TGCGCCAGCAGCTGGGGGGCGAGGACCGGGGAGCTGTTTTTT
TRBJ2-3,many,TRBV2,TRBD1,CASSGQGSTDTQYF,TGTGCCAGCAGCGGACAGGGAAGCACAGATACGCAGTATTTT
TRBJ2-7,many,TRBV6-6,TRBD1,CASRDRGDYEQYF,TGTGCCAGCAGAGACAGGGGAGACTACGAGCAGTACTTC
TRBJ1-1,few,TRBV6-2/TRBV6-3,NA,CASKDRMNTEAFF,TGTGCCAGCAAGGACAGAATGAACACTGAAGCTTTCTTT
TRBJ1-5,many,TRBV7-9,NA,CASSSTGSDQPQHF,TGTGCCAGCAGCTCGACAGGATCTGATCAGCCCCAGCATTTT
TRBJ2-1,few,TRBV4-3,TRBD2,CASSQDVAGGPNEQFF,TGCGCCAGCAGCCAAGATGTAGCGGGGGGGCCTAATGAGCAGTTCTTC
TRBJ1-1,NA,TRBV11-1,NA,CASSPPVPMNTEAFF,TGTGCCAGCAGCCCCCCCGTCCCCATGAACACTGAAGCTTTCTTT
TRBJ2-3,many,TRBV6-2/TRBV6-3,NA,CASSTPSGQSWKDTQYF,TGTGCCAGCAGTACCCCCTCCGGTCAGAGTTGGAAAGATACGCAGTATTTT
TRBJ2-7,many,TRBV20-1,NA,CSATRNSAGARSPYEQYF,TGCAGTGCTACAAGGAATTCCGCGGGGGCCAGATCACCCTACGAGCAGTACTTC
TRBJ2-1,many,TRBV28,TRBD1,CASSSPRTGKWEQFF,TGTGCCAGCAGTTCACCAAGGACAGGGAAATGGGAGCAGTTCTTC
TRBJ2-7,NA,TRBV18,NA,CASSPILARGITYEQYF,TGTGCCAGCTCACCGATTCTTGCCAGGGGCATAACCTACGAGCAGTACTTC
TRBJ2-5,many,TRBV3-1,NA,CASSQDEGLQETQYF,TGTGCCAGCAGCCAAGATGAAGGGCTGCAAGAGACCCAGTACTTC
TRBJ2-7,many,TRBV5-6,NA,CASTNGLTIYEQYF,TGTGCCAGCACCAACGGACTAACTATCTACGAGCAGTACTTC
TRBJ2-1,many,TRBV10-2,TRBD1,CASTLTGEVRNEQFF,TGCGCCAGCACTCTGACAGGGGAGGTTCGCAATGAGCAGTTCTTC